The subject of this entry is one T cell receptor (beta chain). This sample was included in a study of shared clonotypes between healthy human individuals. Repertoires were generated with immunoSEQ multiplex PCR, while TCRdb's copy carries only in-frame clones and drops some. Here the sample spans 1.6 million or so clones, over 95% being singletons. CDR3 length: 13 residues. The V end lost 3 bases, the J end lost 1 base, and 6 bases lay between the germline ends. CDR1 is SGHTA, CDR2 FQGTGA, per germline. The sequenced sample was naive CD4+ T cells sorted from blood. Specified subset: CD45RA+ positively selected. The J gene is TRBJ1-1, the V gene TRBV7-3; D gene uncertain. The TCR comes from a man aged 30 to 45 in good health. The CDR3 loop reads CASSFTQNTEAFF. The CDR3 region has the DNA TGTGCCAGCAGCTTTACACAGAACACTGAAGCTTTCTTT. Complete variable domain (other parts from reference TRBV7-3 and TRBJ1-1): GAGVSQTPSNKVTEKGKYVELRCDPISGHTALYWYRQSLGQGPEFLIYFQGTGAADDSGLPNDRFFAVRPEGSVSTLKIQRTERGDSAVYLCASSFTQNTEAFFGQGTRLTVV.